Listed below are T cell receptor beta chains from one sample, sequenced in a study of beta chain features in type 1 diabetes. The repertoire was sequenced with immunoSEQ multiplex PCR; TCRdb's copy has only in-frame clones and lacks some. This table has 350,000 or so clones, around 20% appearing once. Specimen: naive CD4+ T cells from blood. These receptors were taken from a woman younger than 30 in good health. Each CDR3 is given with its conserved first and last residue. A D gene is named only where the DNA matches it firmly. Clone size, where shown, is once, few, many, or a class for clones that have expanded.

cdr3_aa | cdr3_nt | v_call | d_call | j_call | clone_size | cdr3_length
CASKPAGADEQFF | TGTGCCAGCAAACCGGCGGGGGCCGATGAGCAGTTCTTC | TRBV6-6 | - | TRBJ2-1 | few | 13
CASSLARLVPETQYF | TGTGCCAGCAGCTTAGCGCGACTAGTACCGGAGACCCAGTACTTC | TRBV7-8 | - | TRBJ2-5 | - | 15
CASSPSDRGHGEAFF | TGTGCCAGCAGCCCATCGGACAGGGGGCACGGTGAAGCTTTCTTT | TRBV9 | TRBD1 | TRBJ1-1 | few | 15
CASSPGAVNTDTQYF | TGTGCCAGCAGCCCTGGGGCAGTGAACACAGATACGCAGTATTTT | TRBV14 | - | TRBJ2-3 | - | 15
CASSQASQGATMNTEAFF | TGTGCCAGCAGCCAAGCCTCACAGGGGGCAACTATGAACACTGAAGCTTTCTTT | TRBV14 | TRBD1 | TRBJ1-1 | few | 18
CASSLMRGAATGELFF | TGTGCCAGCAGCTTGATGCGGGGGGCCGCCACCGGGGAGCTGTTTTTT | TRBV5-6 | TRBD2 | TRBJ2-2 | - | 16
CASSQEGGPNTEAFF | TGTGCCAGCAGCCAAGAAGGAGGGCCGAACACTGAAGCTTTCTTT | TRBV4-2 | - | TRBJ1-1 | - | 15
CASSPNGVRGYTF | TGTGCCAGCTCACCAAACGGAGTAAGGGGCTACACCTTC | TRBV18 | - | TRBJ1-2 | few | 13
CASSVGWLAGGDTQYF | TGTGCCAGCAGCGTAGGTTGGCTAGCGGGAGGAGATACGCAGTATTTT | TRBV9 | TRBD2 | TRBJ2-3 | - | 16
CASSAVGEWTDTQYF | TGTGCCAGCAGCGCGGTCGGGGAGTGGACAGATACGCAGTATTTT | TRBV9 | - | TRBJ2-3 | few | 15
CAIKEVGETQYF | TGTGCCATCAAAGAGGTTGGAGAGACCCAGTACTTC | TRBV10-3 | - | TRBJ2-5 | few | 12
CASSPPGQGISNQPQHF | TGTGCCAGCTCACCACCGGGACAGGGGATTAGCAATCAGCCCCAGCATTTT | TRBV18 | TRBD1 | TRBJ1-5 | few | 17
CAIRAGQGDGGSPLHF | TGTGCCATCAGAGCGGGACAGGGAGACGGGGGTTCACCCCTCCACTTT | TRBV10-3 | TRBD1 | TRBJ1-6 | - | 16
CASSSLAGDLFEQFF | TGTGCCAGCAGCTCACTAGCGGGAGACCTTTTTGAGCAGTTCTTC | TRBV7-9 | TRBD2 | TRBJ2-1 | - | 15
CSVDSTNYGYTF | TGCAGCGTTGACAGTACTAACTATGGCTACACCTTC | TRBV29-1 | - | TRBJ1-2 | few | 12